These 4 T cell receptor beta chains came from one sample sequenced in a study of radiotherapy plus CTLA-4 blockade in lung cancer. Measured with immunoSEQ multiplex PCR; TCRdb has only the in-frame clones, and not every one. The profile covers about 46,000 clones, with around 79% appearing a single time and 8.5% taken by the ten largest. The sample was peripheral blood, taken from a patient treated with radiotherapy plus ipilimumab. These TCRs come from a human donor with non-small cell lung cancer who had a complete response to radiotherapy plus ipilimumab.

The V call is TRBV7-9, the J call TRBJ2-4; TRBD2 matches at 10 bases. CDR1 and CDR2 (germline): SEHNR, FQNEAQ (reference sequence). There are 15 residues in the CDR3. V shed 3 bases, J shed 9 bases, and the junction held 8 bases outside the gene matches. The CDR3, as DNA: TGTGCCAGCAGCTTGGAGGGACTAGCGAGTGGCATTCAGTACTTC. Encoded protein: CASSLEGLASGIQYF. Supplemented by reference TRBV7-9 and TRBJ2-4, the full variable domain reads DTGVSQNPRHKITKRGQNVTFRCDPISEHNRLYWYRQTLGQGPEFLTYFQNEAQLEKSRLLSDRFSAERPKGSFSTLEIQRTEQGDSAMYLCASSLEGLASGIQYFGAGTRLSVL.

This chain connects TRBV19 to TRBJ2-1; no clear D. This CDR3 has 14 residues. V was cut by 1 base and J by 9 bases, with 13 bases left in between. The germline gives CDR1 LNHDA, CDR2 SQIVND (reference sequence). The CDR3 nucleotides read TGTGCCAGTAGTATAGCCACCGGTGTAAGTGAGCAGTTCTTC. Protein product: CASSIATGVSEQFF.

The chain recombines TRBV6-1 with TRBJ1-5; a possible D gene is TRBD1 (5 bases). The germline V gene has CDR1 MNHNS and CDR2 SASEGT. The CDR3 runs 15 residues. V lost 6 bases and J lost 4, with 16 bases in between. The CDR3 bases are TGTGCCAGCAGCCCTTTGAGGAGGGGAAATCAGCCCCAGCATTTT. This encodes CASSPLRRGNQPQHF.

A few counts support this clone. The chain uses TRBV10-3 and TRBJ1-3; 7 nucleotides line up with TRBD1. The V gene end was trimmed by 10 bases and the J gene end by 3 bases; junction bases not matched to a gene: 9. Germline CDR1 and CDR2: ENHRY and SYGVKD. This CDR3 contains 14 residues. The CDR3 here is CATADRTGGNTIYF. CDR3 sequence (DNA): TGTGCCACTGCGGACAGGACTGGTGGAAACACCATATATTTT.